This T cell receptor (beta chain) stems from a study of blood T cell repertoires in COVID-19. The wider study: Donors in the United States, Italy and Spain gave samples during acute or convalescent COVID-19. The cDNA or gDNA used as material had been derived from T cells, B-cell-depleted T cells, or PBMCs.

With V trimmed by 3 bases and J by 2 bases, 19 bases remained unmatched. This CDR3 has 18 residues. CDR1 GTSNPN and CDR2 SVGIG come from the germline V gene (reference sequence). Under the authors' procedure: It was from reference gene primer amplification that nucleated cell counts were estimated. Repertoires were generated with immunoSEQ multiplex PCR, while TCRdb's copy carries only in-frame clones and drops some. Clone size and V and J calls were adopted from that table, with D and trimming inferred from the DNA. There are approximately 470,000 clones in the sample; 80% to 90% occur only once, and approximately 3% lies in the top ten.

The chain links TRBV30 to TRBJ2-7, with 7 bases identical to TRBD1. The sample comprised peripheral blood. This receptor was identified in a human donor in a cohort sampled during active COVID-19. This CDR3 is CAWSPTRGRGPLTYEQYF. The CDR3 nucleotides are TGTGCCTGGAGCCCAACCAGGGGAAGGGGGCCCCTCACCTACGAGCAGTACTTC.